The 16 T cell receptor beta chains below all came from one sample that was sequenced in a study of persistence of HIV-infected CD4 T cells (dated by TCRdb to 2018 to 2021). The immunoSEQ hsTCRB assay version 4 in survey mode was used to sequence TCRbeta repertoires from genomic DNA. TCRdb holds this immuneACCESS table with in-frame rearrangements only. Some clones are missing; in checked studies, unresolved V genes explain under half, and the rest has no known cause. Present in this sample are around 60,000 clones, approximately 75% of which were seen just once. Around 1.7% of the sample is in the top ten clones. For these TCRs, the target antigens are not known. According to the study, the label for this sample's treatment or condition signals: suppressive antiretroviral therapy. A pool of overlapping 15-mer peptides from HIV-1 Gag, at 0.95 to 1 ug per peptide per mL, was used to stimulate the cells. Memory populations depleted of antigen-responding cells were obtained by sorting nonresponding CD40L-negative CD69-negative CD45RO-high memory CD4+ T cells.

This specimen consisted of CD4+ T cells sorted from PBMCs after approximately 20-hour stimulation, obtained from a patient who received antiretroviral therapy. Sample cell subset or site, as interpreted from the label and publication: CD40L-CD69- CD45RO-high memory CD4 T cells not responding to Gag peptides. These receptors were obtained from an adult man with HIV who was CMV-seropositive.

This clone appeared once. This chain joins TRBV28 and TRBJ1-5; D is possibly TRBD1 (5 bases). Trimming took 10 bases from V and 4 from J, leaving 17 bases between them. This CDR3 region has 14 residues. Germline V gene sequence: CDR1 MDHEN, CDR2 SYDVKM. The CDR3 here is CAISLGPDNQPQHF. The DNA of the CDR3 is TGTGCCATCTCCCTGGGACCCGATAATCAGCCCCAGCATTTT.

The chain carries TRBV11-3 and TRBJ2-1; maybe TRBD1 (7 bases). V was cut by 5 bases and J by 10 bases, with 18 bases left in between. The germline V gene encodes CDR1 SGHNT and CDR2 YENEEA. The CDR3 consists of 14 residues. The CDR3: CASSQGGGAREQFF. CDR3 coding DNA: TGTGCCAGCAGCCAAGGAGGGGGCGCGAGGGAGCAGTTCTTC.

The chain has TRBV5-5 and TRBJ1-4; tentative D call: TRBD1 (5 bases). The CDR3 covers 15 residues. The ends were cut back, 4 bases at V and 5 bases at J, with 15 bases in the middle. Germline CDR1 reads SGHKS; CDR2 reads YYEKEE (reference sequence). This CDR3 reads CASSRGPGTNEKLFF. For the CDR3, the DNA is TGTGCCAGCAGCAGAGGTCCAGGGACGAATGAAAAACTGTTTTTT.

V is TRBV10-3 and J is TRBJ2-7, with a tentative D call TRBD2 (5 bases). Germline V gives CDR1 ENHRY, CDR2 SYGVKD. V was clipped by 6 bases and J by 3 bases, with 18 bases between them. The length of the CDR3 is 15 residues. CDR3 residues: CAIRGERATDYEQYF. The CDR3 DNA follows: TGTGCCATCAGGGGTGAGAGGGCCACGGACTACGAGCAGTACTTC.

This clone occurred a few times. The gene calls are TRBV11-2 and TRBJ1-2, with D perhaps TRBD1 (5 bases). The CDR3 totals 13 residues. V lost 0 bases and J 8 bases, leaving 10 bases between the germline ends. Germline V CDR1 and CDR2: SGHAT, FQNNGV. Written as DNA, the CDR3 is TGTGCCAGCAGCTTAGAGGGGGGTCGGGGCTACACCTTC. Translating it yields CASSLEGGRGYTF.

V and J are TRBV28 and TRBJ1-1, with a tentative D call TRBD1 (6 bases). The CDR3 totals 14 residues. Trimming removed 2 bases from V and 5 bases from J, with 12 bases in between. In germline, CDR1 is MDHEN, CDR2 SYDVKM. CDR3 bases: TGTGCCAGCAGTTTACCCTCACAGGGAACTGAAGCTTTCTTT. It yields the protein CASSLPSQGTEAFF.

The J gene is TRBJ1-2, the V gene TRBV28; D gene ambiguous. CDR3 length: 11 amino acids. V was trimmed by 8 bases and J by 8 bases, leaving 12 bases between them. From germline, CDR1 is MDHEN and CDR2 SYDVKM. DNA for the CDR3: TGTGCCAGCCGCCACAACGCGGGCTACACCTTC. Amino acid sequence: CASRHNAGYTF.

The chain employs TRBV7-3 and TRBJ2-1; 11 bases align to TRBD2. The CDR3 extends over 16 amino acids. The ends lost 0 bases at V and 10 bases at J; junction bases unmatched: 8. The germline V gene encodes CDR1 SGHTA and CDR2 FQGTGA. The CDR3 is CASSLTVAGGPKEQFF. The CDR3 coding sequence is TGTGCCAGCAGCTTAACGGTAGCGGGGGGGCCGAAGGAGCAGTTCTTC. The complete variable domain, with remaining parts taken from reference TRBV7-3 and TRBJ2-1, reads GAGVSQTPSNKVTEKGKYVELRCDPISGHTALYWYRQSLGQGPEFLIYFQGTGAADDSGLPNDRFFAVRPEGSVSTLKIQRTERGDSAVYLCASSLTVAGGPKEQFFGPGTRLTVL.

The V gene is TRBV12-3 or TRBV12-4, the J gene TRBJ1-1, with D possibly TRBD1 on 5 matching bases. Trimming took off 3 bases at V and 4 bases at J, with 9 bases between the two ends. The CDR3 spans 13 residues. The CDR3 region is CASSFRGATEAFF. CDR3 nucleotides: TGTGCCAGCAGTTTTAGGGGAGCCACTGAAGCTTTCTTT.

V is TRBV15 and J is TRBJ2-5, with D possibly being TRBD2 (5 bases). V lost 0 bases to trimming and J lost 5 bases, with 10 bases between them. This CDR3 is 14 amino acids long. Germline V lookup: CDR1 LNHNV, CDR2 YYDKDF (reference sequence). The CDR3 region has the DNA TGTGCCACCAGCAGAGAGAGGGCTCAGGAGACCCAGTACTTC. This encodes CATSRERAQETQYF.

This clone was seen more than once but under ten times. The rearrangement joins TRBV6-5 to TRBJ2-7; 8 bases are a match to TRBD2. This CDR3 is 15 amino acids long. The junction had 12 bases not matched to a gene; V was cut back by 6 bases and J by 5 bases. Per germline, CDR1 MNHEY and CDR2 SVGAGI. CDR3 coding DNA: TGTGCCAGCAGGCCGGGACTAGGGGCGACTGACGAGCAGTACTTC. Translating it yields CASRPGLGATDEQYF.

CDR3 coding DNA: TGCAGCGTTTGGGACACAAACTATGGCTACACCTTC. This gives the protein CSVWDTNYGYTF. V gene TRBV29-1 combines with J gene TRBJ1-2, with D maybe TRBD1 (6 bases). The ends were cut back, 5 bases at V and 2 bases at J, with 9 bases in the middle. Germline CDR1 is SQVTM and CDR2 is ANQGSEA. This CDR3 has 12 residues.

This clone was detected only a few times. The chain uses TRBV2 and TRBJ1-2, with a weak D call TRBD1 (5 bases). The CDR3 loop spans 13 amino acids. Trimming removed 0 bases at V and 5 bases at J, with 7 bases between. Germline CDR1 is SNHLY and CDR2 is FYNNEI. CDR3 protein: CASSEAAGYGYTF. The CDR3 nucleotides read TGTGCCAGCAGTGAAGCGGCAGGGTATGGCTACACCTTC.

V is TRBV6-6 and J is TRBJ1-1; 7 bases map to TRBD1. CDR1 is MNHNY and CDR2 is SVGAGI in the germline V gene (reference sequence). The CDR3 is made up of 17 amino acids. The junction had 13 bases not matched to a gene; V was cut back by 5 bases and J by 1 base. The CDR3 bases are TGTGCCAGCAGTCTTAGCTCAGGGGGGAGTGGGAACACTGAAGCTTTCTTT. It encodes CASSLSSGGSGNTEAFF.

The chain joins TRBV21-1 to TRBJ1-5. TRBV21-1 constitutes a pseudogene. The CDR3 contains 12 residues. The CDR3 DNA reads TGTGCCAGCAGCGCTAGGGATCAGCCCCAGCATTTT. Translation: CASSARDQPQHF.

This clone was seen ten or more times. This rearrangement joins TRBV2 to TRBJ1-6; D remains unclear. Trimming took off 2 bases at V and 15 bases at J, with 14 bases between the two ends. From germline, CDR1 is SNHLY and CDR2 FYNNEI. This CDR3 has 13 amino acids. The CDR3 sequence: CASSEMVAVLLHF. CDR3 DNA sequence: TGTGCCAGCAGTGAAATGGTGGCGGTTCTCCTCCACTTT.